This is a list of T cell receptor beta chains from one sample in a study of response to subunit inactivated influenza vaccine. One entry per CDR3 protein, called by TCRdb with MiXCR from the RT-PCR reads. The sample carries just under 550,000 distinct CDR3 sequences, approximately 24% recorded once. These data were also filed under a second study, of T cells expressing NK-cell markers.

The sample was CD4+ T cells sorted from PBMCs, taken approximately 13 days after vaccination. These receptors all stem from a man aged 50-60 years who received an inactivated influenza vaccine. The CDR3 runs from the conserved cysteine through the conserved F or W. The D gene is left open where the match is weak. Expanded clones are given a class, and other clones once, few, many or no size at all.

j_gene	abundance	v_gene	d_gene	CDR3nt	CDR3aa
TRBJ2-5	NA	TRBV20-1	NA	TGCAGTGCTATAAGCGGCACCCCGAGCGGGACCCAGTACTTC	CSAISGTPSGTQYF
TRBJ2-5	many	TRBV20-1	TRBD2	TGCAGCCCTCTTTCCGGGGGCGGGGGGGCGGAGACCCAGTACTTC	CSPLSGGGGAETQYF
TRBJ2-2	NA	TRBV11-2	NA	TGTGCCAGCAGCTTTCGGGCCGCGAACACCGGGGAGCTGTTTTTT	CASSFRAANTGELFF
TRBJ2-1	once	TRBV27	TRBD2	TGTGCCAGCAGTACTACCGGGACTAGCGGGAGGGGAGTTTACAATGAGCAGTTCTTC	CASSTTGTSGRGVYNEQFF
TRBJ2-1	many	TRBV12-3/TRBV12-4	TRBD2	TGTGCCAGCAACCGGGGGGGCAGCTCCTACAATGAGCAGTTCTTC	CASNRGGSSYNEQFF
TRBJ1-5	few	TRBV7-8	NA	TGTGCCAGCAGCTTAGATCACCAGCCCCAGCATTTT	CASSLDHQPQHF
TRBJ1-5	NA	TRBV20-1	TRBD1	TGCAGTGCCATGAACCGGGACAGATACAATCAGCCCCAGCATTTT	CSAMNRDRYNQPQHF
TRBJ1-5	many	TRBV4-2	NA	TGTGCCAGCAGCCAATCCCCCGGGAGCGGGGGAAGTCAGCCCCAGCATTTT	CASSQSPGSGGSQPQHF
TRBJ2-7	many	TRBV5-1	TRBD2	TGCGCCAGCAGCATAACTAGCGGGCGCTCCTACGAGCAGTACTTC	CASSITSGRSYEQYF
TRBJ2-5	NA	TRBV11-3	NA	TGTGCCAGCAGCGTTACAGGCGATCAAGAGACCCAGTACTTC	CASSVTGDQETQYF
TRBJ2-7	NA	TRBV18	NA	TGTGCCAGCTCACCAGGGGACTTCCACGAGCAGTACTTC	CASSPGDFHEQYF
TRBJ2-2	NA	TRBV4-2	NA	TGTGCCAGCAGCCAAGAGAAGGGGACCGGGGAGCTGTTTTTT	CASSQEKGTGELFF
TRBJ1-5	few	TRBV7-8	NA	TGTGCCAGCGGACGGTATAGCAATCAGCCCCAGCATTTT	CASGRYSNQPQHF
TRBJ1-1	NA	TRBV6-1	NA	TGTGCCAGCAGCGGGGTGGTGAACACTGAAGCTTTCTTT	CASSGVVNTEAFF
TRBJ1-2	few	TRBV5-1	NA	TGCGCCAGCAGCTCGCGGACCCATTCCCCTCTATATGGCTACACCTTC	CASSSRTHSPLYGYTF
TRBJ1-2	many	TRBV10-3	TRBD1	TGTGCCACGAGGAGAAGCACAGGGGGCGAACATGGCTACACCTTC	CATRRSTGGEHGYTF
TRBJ2-1	few	TRBV20-1	NA	TGCAGTGCTAGGGCGGTGCTGATGAACAATGAGCAGTTCTTC	CSARAVLMNNEQFF
TRBJ2-2	NA	TRBV20-1	TRBD2	TGCAGTGCCACCGACCCGGGGACTAGCACCGGCGGGGAGCTGTTTTTT	CSATDPGTSTGGELFF
TRBJ2-6	NA	TRBV5-1	TRBD1	TGCGCCAGCAGCAGGGACAGCCTCTCTGGGGCCAACGTCCTGACTTTC	CASSRDSLSGANVLTF
TRBJ2-5	few	TRBV20-1	NA	TGCAGTCCAACTACGGGCGGGTCGCGTTCGGTAGAGACCCAGTACTTC	CSPTTGGSRSVETQYF
TRBJ2-7	NA	TRBV5-1	NA	TGCGCCAGCAGCTCAGGGCTCGGACCGTCCTACGAGCAGTACTTC	CASSSGLGPSYEQYF
TRBJ1-1	many	TRBV7-2	TRBD1	TGTGCCAGCAGCTCGACAGGGTTTGCTGAAGCTTTCTTT	CASSSTGFAEAFF
TRBJ2-2	few	TRBV5-6	TRBD2	TGTGCCAGCAGCCGTATAGCGGGGGGCACCGGGGAGCTGTTTTTT	CASSRIAGGTGELFF
TRBJ2-1	NA	TRBV2	NA	TGTGCCAGTGGTTCGGGAGAGGTCAACTACAATGAGCAGTTCTTC	CASGSGEVNYNEQFF
TRBJ2-5	few	TRBV10-3	NA	TGTGCCATCAGTGAGTGGGCAGCCCAAGAGACCCAGTACTTC	CAISEWAAQETQYF
TRBJ1-5	NA	TRBV20-1	NA	TGCAGTGCTAGAGGTAATTGGGCGGACAGAGATAGCAATCAGCCCCAGCATTTT	CSARGNWADRDSNQPQHF
TRBJ2-2	once	TRBV5-1	TRBD1	TGCGCCAGCATTACCGGGACAGGCGCGGCCGGGGAGCTGTTTTTT	CASITGTGAAGELFF
TRBJ1-3	many	TRBV15	NA	TGTGCCACCAGTGCACAGCGCTCTGGAAACACCATATATTTT	CATSAQRSGNTIYF
TRBJ2-4	NA	TRBV20-1	NA	TGCAGTGCTAGAGGCACCTTGAGGACATCGACCGAAAACATTCAGTACTTC	CSARGTLRTSTENIQYF
TRBJ2-1	NA	TRBV6-1	TRBD2	TGTGCCAGCAGTCGCGCTCGGACTAGCAATGAGCAGTTCTTC	CASSRARTSNEQFF
TRBJ2-7	NA	TRBV12-3/TRBV12-4	TRBD2	TGTGCCAGCAGTCCGACCGGGACTAGCGGCTACGAGCAGTACTTC	CASSPTGTSGYEQYF
TRBJ2-7	few	TRBV6-5	NA	TGTGCCAGCAGTTACTCGTTCATGGGGCAGTACGAGCAGTACTTC	CASSYSFMGQYEQYF
TRBJ2-1	few	TRBV10-3	TRBD2	TGTGCCATCAGTGAGTCCGCTAGCGGGAAATTTGAGCAGTTCTTC	CAISESASGKFEQFF
TRBJ1-2	few	TRBV12-3/TRBV12-4	NA	TGTGCCAGCAGCTACAGACCGGGATTCTATGGCTACACCTTC	CASSYRPGFYGYTF
TRBJ2-1	NA	TRBV5-1	NA	TGCGCCAGCTGCCGGGCCCCAGGAGGTGAGCAGTTCTTC	CASCRAPGGEQFF
TRBJ1-4	few	TRBV5-1	NA	TGCGCCAGCAGCTTACAAGAAAATGAAAAACTGTTTTTT	CASSLQENEKLFF
TRBJ2-5	few	TRBV20-1	TRBD2	TGCAGTGCTACACGGACTAGCGGGAACAAAGAGACCCAGTACTTC	CSATRTSGNKETQYF
TRBJ2-5	once	TRBV12-3/TRBV12-4	NA	TGTGCCAGCAGTTTAGCCGGGACAATTGCCCAAGAGACCCAGTACTTC	CASSLAGTIAQETQYF
TRBJ2-3	NA	TRBV18	NA	TGTGCCAGCTCACCACCGACGAGGCAGTACACAGATACGCAGTATTTT	CASSPPTRQYTDTQYF
TRBJ1-2	few	TRBV20-1	NA	TGCAGTGCTAGACGGGCAGCAATGTACTATGGCTACACCTTC	CSARRAAMYYGYTF
TRBJ2-5	few	TRBV7-2	NA	TGTGCCAGCAGCTTATCGGGCAGTCAAGAGACCCAGTACTTC	CASSLSGSQETQYF
TRBJ1-5	few	TRBV15	NA	TGTGCCACCAGCAGAGTTGATCAGCCCCAGCATTTT	CATSRVDQPQHF
TRBJ2-1	NA	TRBV4-3	TRBD1	TGCGCCAGCAGCCATATAACAGGGGGCTCAGATGAGCAGTTCTTC	CASSHITGGSDEQFF
TRBJ2-7	NA	TRBV5-1	NA	TGCGCCAGCAGCTTGGAACATCTCCCCTACGAGCAGTACTTC	CASSLEHLPYEQYF
TRBJ2-3	NA	TRBV12-3/TRBV12-4	NA	TGTGCCAGCGGACACAGGGCTGTGGTAGATACGCAGTATTTT	CASGHRAVVDTQYF
TRBJ2-5	NA	TRBV7-2	NA	TGTGCCAGCACCAGGGAAGAGACCCAGTACTTC	CASTREETQYF
TRBJ1-1	NA	TRBV7-9	NA	TGTGCCAGCAGGACGGATCTCAACACTGAAGCTTTCTTT	CASRTDLNTEAFF
TRBJ2-5	once	TRBV7-8	NA	TGTGCCAGCAGCTTAGGTGCGGGGACAGTAGAGACCCAGTACTTC	CASSLGAGTVETQYF
TRBJ2-1	few	TRBV6-2/TRBV6-3	NA	TGTGCCAGCAGTTACCGGCGGGCTGGTGAGCAGTTCTTC	CASSYRRAGEQFF